The 32 T cell receptor beta chains reported below all come from one sample, sequenced in a study of cytomegalovirus exposure and HLA in healthy donors. The primer mix had 60 Vbeta and 13 Jbeta primers. Measured with immunoSEQ multiplex PCR; TCRdb has only the in-frame clones, and not every one. This table holds roughly 100,000 clones, more than 70% found once. Sequencing used PBMCs. The receptors here all came from a man aged 35-49 years in good health and CMV-seronegative.

The genes are TRBV4-1 and TRBJ2-7; 7 positions match TRBD2. J lost 6 bases, V lost 3 bases, and 8 bases had no gene match. From germline, CDR1 is MGHRA and CDR2 YSYEKL. CDR3 length: 14 amino acids. The CDR3 is CASSQGEREGEQYF. CDR3 in DNA: TGCGCCAGCAGCCAGGGTGAAAGGGAGGGCGAGCAGTACTTC.

The sample holds one count of this clone. The chain carries TRBV27 and TRBJ1-3; tentative D call: TRBD1 (5 bases). Germline V gene sequence: CDR1 MNHEY, CDR2 SMNVEV (reference sequence). Trimming left V 7 bases short and J 3 bases short, with 16 bases between. CDR3 length equals 15 residues. This CDR3 reads CASTASWGNGNTIYF. CDR3 nucleotide sequence: TGTGCCAGCACTGCGAGTTGGGGCAATGGAAACACCATATATTTT.

This clone has just a few counts. This rearrangement joins TRBV4-1 to TRBJ1-1, with D tentatively TRBD1 (6 bases). Germline CDR1 MGHRA, CDR2 YSYEKL. V lost 5 bases and J lost 1, with 8 bases in between. The CDR3 has 13 amino acids. CDR3 sequence: CASSYRENTEAFF. The DNA of the CDR3 is TGCGCCAGCAGCTACAGGGAGAACACTGAAGCTTTCTTT.

The chain links TRBV5-1 to TRBJ1-6; 7 bases line up with TRBD1. This CDR3 has 14 amino acids. Germline CDR1 is SGHRS and CDR2 is YFSETQ. Germline trimming cut 2 bases from V and 12 bases from J; bases unmatched to any gene: 8. The CDR3 loop is CASSLEGGYLPLHF. CDR3 DNA sequence: TGCGCCAGCAGCTTAGAAGGGGGCTATTTACCCCTCCACTTT.

V is TRBV5-4 and J is TRBJ1-6; 11 nucleotides match TRBD1. The V and J ends lost 4 bases and 13 bases, in that order; junction bases with no gene match: 7. The CDR3 has 14 amino acids. The germline CDR1 and CDR2 sequences are SGHNT and YYREEE (reference sequence). The CDR3 loop is CASSSGQGAIPLHF. In nucleotides, the CDR3 is TGTGCCAGCAGCAGCGGACAGGGGGCGATCCCCCTCCACTTT.

The chain carries TRBV6-1 and TRBJ1-5, with 7 positions matching TRBD1. V shed 2 bases, J shed 7 bases, and the junction held 11 bases outside the gene matches. Per the germline V gene, CDR1 is MNHNS and CDR2 is SASEGT. This CDR3 is 16 amino acids long. The CDR3 reads CASSESKDRIGQPQHF. The CDR3 DNA sequence: TGTGCCAGCAGTGAATCTAAGGACAGGATCGGGCAGCCCCAGCATTTT.

The chain is built from TRBV19 and TRBJ1-4, with D hard to call. CDR3 length: 14 amino acids. The V and J ends lost 3 bases and 8 bases respectively, with 13 bases between them. The V gene's germline CDR1 is LNHDA and CDR2 SQIVND (reference sequence). The CDR3: CASSMFPPGEKLFF. CDR3 coding DNA: TGTGCCAGTAGTATGTTTCCCCCAGGAGAAAAACTGTTTTTT.

The rearrangement links TRBV7-2 to TRBJ2-2; 10 bases map to TRBD2. Trimming cost V 1 base and J 7 bases; bases outside gene matches: 12. CDR3 length: 18 amino acids. Germline V gene data show CDR1 as SGHTA and CDR2 as FQGNSA. The CDR3 region is CASSLDLAGALVNGELFF. As DNA, the CDR3 is TGTGCCAGCAGCTTAGACCTAGCGGGGGCCCTAGTAAACGGGGAGCTGTTTTTT.

This clone showed up just a few times. This chain uses TRBV6-5 with TRBJ1-6; tentatively, D is TRBD1 (5 bases). CDR3 size: 14 residues. V gave up 4 bases and J gave up 7 bases, with 11 bases separating them. CDR1 and CDR2 from the germline V gene are MNHEY and SVGAGI. CDR3 region: CASSLPRQNSPLHF. CDR3 bases: TGTGCCAGCAGTTTACCCAGACAGAATTCACCCCTCCACTTT.

In DNA form, the CDR3 reads TGTGCCAGCAGCGTAACAACTAGCGGGGCTAGCACAGATACGCAGTATTTT. Amino acids: CASSVTTSGASTDTQYF. The chain employs TRBV9 and TRBJ2-3; 10 bases match TRBD2. Germline values: CDR1 SGDLS, CDR2 YYNGEE. The length of the CDR3 is 17 residues. J was trimmed by 0 bases and V by 1 base; bases with no gene match: 5.

A word on this clone: This same CDR3 is encoded by further DNA sequences in the sample. The J gene is TRBJ1-5, the V gene TRBV18; TRBD1 agrees at 7 bases. Germline V gene data show CDR1 as KGHSH and CDR2 as LQKENI. Trimming removed 1 base from V and 7 bases from J; junction bases left unmatched: 7. This CDR3 contains 15 residues. The CDR3 DNA reads TGTGCCAGCTCACCACTAGGTACAGGGGACCAGCCCCAGCATTTT. Its protein product is CASSPLGTGDQPQHF.

This clone was counted only a few times. The chain employs TRBV6-5 and TRBJ1-1, with D unresolved. Germline-derived CDR1 and CDR2 are MNHEY and SVGAGI. The V end was cut by 0 bases, the J end by 5 bases, with 10 bases between. The CDR3 covers 14 residues. The CDR3 nucleotides are TGTGCCAGCAGTTACTCGAGGTCGGCGACTGAAGCTTTCTTT. Protein product: CASSYSRSATEAFF.

This chain uses TRBV5-1 with TRBJ2-5, with D possibly TRBD1 on 5 matching bases. Between the trimmed V and J ends, which lost 1 base and 5 bases, there was a span of 15 bases. The CDR3 runs to 15 residues. The V gene's germline CDR1 is SGHRS and CDR2 YFSETQ. The chain's CDR3 is CASSLMRTLVETQYF. CDR3 bases: TGCGCCAGCAGCTTGATGAGGACATTGGTGGAGACCCAGTACTTC. Together with reference TRBV5-1 and TRBJ2-5, the CDR3 gives the full variable domain: KAGVTQTPRYLIKTRGQQVTLSCSPISGHRSVSWYQQTPGQGLQFLFEYFSETQRNKGNFPGRFSGRQFSNSRSEMNVSTLELGDSALYLCASSLMRTLVETQYFGPGTRLLVL.

This clone occurred once. The rearrangement joins TRBV7-2 to TRBJ2-5; possibly TRBD2 for D (7 bases). V dropped 4 bases and J dropped 1 base, with 13 bases sitting between them. The CDR3 length is 15 residues. Germline V gene data show CDR1 as SGHTA and CDR2 as FQGNSA. The CDR3 region is CASSWGGGTQETQYF. Written as DNA, the CDR3 is TGTGCCAGCAGCTGGGGGGGCGGTACCCAAGAGACCCAGTACTTC.

The rearrangement links TRBV11-2 to TRBJ2-7; possible D gene TRBD1, 5 bases. CDR1 and CDR2 from the germline V gene are SGHAT and FQNNGV. V was shortened by 1 base and J by 2 bases, with 6 bases between the two germline ends. This CDR3 has 13 amino acids. CDR3 nucleotide sequence: TGTGCCAGCAGCTTAGGACAGACCTACGAGCAGTACTTC. It translates to CASSLGQTYEQYF.

The chain joins TRBV7-2 to TRBJ2-3; TRBD1 matches at 7 bases. This CDR3 region has 16 residues. CDR1 SGHTA and CDR2 FQGNSA come from the germline V gene. The ends lost 0 bases at V and 4 bases at J; junction bases unmatched: 7. The CDR3 sequence: CASSLAQGGIADTQYF. The DNA of the CDR3 is TGTGCCAGCAGCTTAGCGCAAGGGGGCATCGCAGATACGCAGTATTTT.

This clone was recorded once. J is TRBJ2-5 and V is TRBV5-4; TRBD2 matches 8 bases. The CDR3 is 15 amino acids. Germline V gene lookup returns CDR1 SGHNT and CDR2 YYREEE (reference sequence). J was trimmed by 5 bases and V by 4 bases; bases with no gene match: 10. The CDR3 DNA reads TGTGCCAGCAGCCGGGGAGGGGCGGGGGGTGAGACCCAGTACTTC. Protein sequence: CASSRGGAGGETQYF.

This clone was counted a few times. V is TRBV2 and J is TRBJ2-7, with D perhaps TRBD2 (6 bases). Trimming took 5 bases from V and 4 from J, leaving 12 bases between them. CDR1 and CDR2 (germline): SNHLY, FYNNEI. The CDR3 covers 13 residues. CDR3 nucleotides: TGTGCCAGCAGTCGGGGGACCCAATACGAGCAGTACTTC. This translates into CASSRGTQYEQYF.

This clone was found once. A read error may account for a junction end that differs from germline. The chain uses TRBV10-3 and TRBJ2-1; 7 nucleotides align to TRBD1. The germline gives CDR1 ENHRY, CDR2 SYGVKD. The CDR3 has 16 residues. The CDR3, as DNA: TGTGCCATCAGGGAGTTTAGACGGCCACAGGGGTATGAGCAGTTCTTC. This gives the protein CAIREFRRPQGYEQFF.

This clone was seen a handful of times. This rearrangement joins TRBV7-9 to TRBJ1-4; possible D gene TRBD1, 6 bases. Germline CDR1 is SEHNR and CDR2 is FQNEAQ (reference sequence). V was trimmed by 5 bases and J by 4 bases, leaving 17 bases between them. This CDR3 is 16 amino acids long. The CDR3 loop reads CASSPSTDRFNEKLFF. The CDR3 DNA follows: TGTGCCAGCAGCCCTTCGACTGACAGGTTTAATGAAAAACTGTTTTTT. The full variable domain, with the rest looked up from reference TRBV7-9 and TRBJ1-4, is DTGVSQNPRHKITKRGQNVTFRCDPISEHNRLYWYRQTLGQGPEFLTYFQNEAQLEKSRLLSDRFSAERPKGSFSTLEIQRTEQGDSAMYLCASSPSTDRFNEKLFFGSGTQLSVL.

The chain is built from TRBV18 and TRBJ2-3; TRBD2 might be the D (6 bases). The CDR3 runs 13 residues. Germline V gene sequence: CDR1 KGHSH, CDR2 LQKENI. The V and J ends lost 4 bases and 6 bases respectively, with 11 bases between them. DNA of the CDR3: TGTGCCAGCTCACTCACTAGCATTGATACGCAGTATTTT. Translation: CASSLTSIDTQYF.

This sequence joins TRBV7-9 and TRBJ2-7; a possible D gene is TRBD2 (5 bases). The V gene lost 3 bases and the J gene lost 6 bases, with 15 bases spanning the gap. The CDR3 covers 14 residues. Germline V CDR1 and CDR2: SEHNR, FQNEAQ (reference sequence). CDR3 loop: CASSFQNEGTEQYF. CDR3 in DNA: TGTGCCAGCAGCTTCCAAAATGAGGGAACCGAGCAGTACTTC.

The chain joins TRBV2 to TRBJ1-1; 7 bases align to TRBD1. This CDR3 comprises 14 residues. Germline V CDR1 and CDR2: SNHLY, FYNNEI. The V and J ends lost 6 bases and 5 bases, in that order; junction bases with no gene match: 9. CDR3 sequence reads: CASRRQGVKTEAFF. The CDR3 bases are TGTGCCAGCAGAAGACAGGGCGTAAAGACTGAAGCTTTCTTT. The whole variable domain, filled in from reference TRBV2 and TRBJ1-1, reads EPEVTQTPSHQVTQMGQEVILRCVPISNHLYFYWYRQILGQKVEFLVSFYNNEISEKSEIFDDQFSVERPDGSNFTLKIRSTKLEDSAMYFCASRRQGVKTEAFFGQGTRLTVV.

This chain uses TRBV15 with TRBJ2-5; 9 nucleotides line up with TRBD2. The CDR3 runs to 15 residues. The germline CDR1 and CDR2 sequences are LNHNV and YYDKDF (reference sequence). With 1 base clipped from V and 13 bases from J, the junction kept 13 bases outside the gene matches. The DNA for the CDR3 is TGTGCCACCAGCAGAGCCGAGGGACTAGCCAGAGCCCCGTACTTC. This translates into CATSRAEGLARAPYF.

The chain recombines TRBV5-5 with TRBJ1-6; tentative D call: TRBD1 (5 bases). Germline V gene sequence: CDR1 SGHKS, CDR2 YYEKEE (reference sequence). V lost 2 bases and J lost 12, with 24 bases in between. The CDR3 extends over 17 amino acids. CDR3 coding DNA: TGTGCCAGCAGCTTTTTATCTCCTTTGGCGGGGGAACGACCCCTCCACTTT. It codes for CASSFLSPLAGERPLHF.

V and J are TRBV7-2 and TRBJ2-3; D is possibly TRBD2 (5 bases). The CDR3 spans 15 residues. Germline lookup yields CDR1 SGHTA and CDR2 FQGNSA. Trimming cost V 5 bases and J 2 bases, with 14 bases left between them. The CDR3 reads CASSAAGKTTDTQYF. The CDR3 bases are TGTGCCAGCAGCGCCGCCGGGAAAACCACAGATACGCAGTATTTT.

J is TRBJ2-7 and V is TRBV27; D may be TRBD1 (5 bases). The germline V gene encodes CDR1 MNHEY and CDR2 SMNVEV (reference sequence). V was clipped by 1 base and J by 6 bases, with 13 bases between them. This CDR3 region has 14 residues. The CDR3 DNA reads as TGTGCCAGCAGTTTATATTGGGGCCAGCCCGAGCAGTACTTC. It yields the protein CASSLYWGQPEQYF.

The gene calls are TRBV6-4 and TRBJ2-5; tentatively, D is TRBD2 (6 bases). V lost 3 bases and J 1 base, leaving 12 bases between the germline ends. In germline, CDR1 is MRHNA, CDR2 SNTAGT. This CDR3 contains 15 residues. This CDR3 is CASSEFAGTQETQYF. The CDR3 DNA reads as TGTGCCAGCAGTGAATTTGCGGGGACCCAAGAGACCCAGTACTTC.

The rearrangement uses TRBV5-5 and TRBJ1-5, with TRBD1 matching 7 bases. The CDR3 has 15 residues. Germline lookup yields CDR1 SGHKS and CDR2 YYEKEE (reference sequence). V shed 5 bases, J shed 3 bases, and the junction held 8 bases outside the gene matches. The CDR3 reads CASSSRTGTNQPQHF. The CDR3 DNA is TGTGCCAGCAGTTCGAGGACAGGCACCAATCAGCCCCAGCATTTT.

The gene calls are TRBV6-6 and TRBJ2-3; tentatively, D is TRBD2 (5 bases). Between the trimmed V and J ends, which lost 0 bases and 5 bases, there was a span of 9 bases. Per the germline V gene, CDR1 is MNHNY and CDR2 is SVGAGI (reference sequence). CDR3 length: 14 residues. The CDR3 loop reads CASSYSVREDTQYF. The CDR3, as DNA: TGTGCCAGCAGTTACTCGGTACGGGAAGATACGCAGTATTTT.

The chain joins TRBV4-1 to TRBJ1-2, with D unclear. V gave up 0 bases and J gave up 10 bases, with 15 bases separating them. Germline CDR1 is MGHRA and CDR2 is YSYEKL. The CDR3 covers 14 residues. The CDR3 DNA follows: TGCGCCAGCAGCCAAGAAGTCGCGGCGGATCTCTACACCTTC. This translates into CASSQEVAADLYTF.

The chain carries TRBV11-2 and TRBJ2-7; the D is unclear. CDR1 is SGHAT, CDR2 FQNNGV, per germline. Trimming removed 0 bases from V and 13 bases from J, with 16 bases in between. The CDR3 runs to 13 residues. The CDR3 coding sequence is TGTGCCAGCAGCTTAGACAGACAAACGGTGGATTACTTC. It codes for CASSLDRQTVDYF.